This T cell receptor (beta chain) was identified during a study of T cells in Graves' hyperthyroidism and ophthalmopathy. In the study overall: Peripheral blood specimens were obtained at initial diagnosis, prior to any treatment.

Graves' hyperthyroidism was deemed stable absent ophthalmopathy progression within 18 months. Overall study findings and caveats: Ophthalmopathy was separated from stable hyperthyroidism by a 13 V-J model. Peripheral blood also featured most of the thyroid clonotypes expanded above 0.001.

Authors of the study amplified TCR beta CDR3 regions from RNA transcripts. A set of HTBI primers served as the primers for a first-round RT-PCR of the TCR CDR3. MiXCR, applied by TCRdb to the multiplex PCR reads, yields one record per CDR3 protein. The sample contains over 700,000 distinct CDR3 sequences, about 35% of which appear only once. The table lists this clonotype with many counts. No antigen is known for it. The germline V and J ends were trimmed by 0 bases and 10 bases, with 16 bases remaining between them. Germline CDR1 and CDR2: ENHRY and SYGVKD. There are 14 residues in the CDR3. Material: blood. The TCR originated in a woman aged 40 to 50 with Graves' hyperthyroidism. V usage is TRBV10-3 and J usage is TRBJ2-7; no reliable D call. Here the CDR3 DNA reads TGTGCCATCAGTGAGTCGAATTATCCTACGAGCCAGTACTTC. It yields the protein CAISESNYPTSQYF.